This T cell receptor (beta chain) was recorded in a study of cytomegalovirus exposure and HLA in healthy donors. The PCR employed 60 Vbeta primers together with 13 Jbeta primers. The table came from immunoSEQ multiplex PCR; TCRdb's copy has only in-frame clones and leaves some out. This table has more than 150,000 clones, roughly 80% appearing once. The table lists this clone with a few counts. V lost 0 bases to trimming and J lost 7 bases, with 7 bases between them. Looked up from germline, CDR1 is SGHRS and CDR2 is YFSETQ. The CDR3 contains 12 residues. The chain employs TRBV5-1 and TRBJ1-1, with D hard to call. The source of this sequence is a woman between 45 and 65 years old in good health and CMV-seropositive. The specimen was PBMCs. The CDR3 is CASSLGANEAFF. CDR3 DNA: TGCGCCAGCAGCTTGGGGGCAAATGAAGCTTTCTTT. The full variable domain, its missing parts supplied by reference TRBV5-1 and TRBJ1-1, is KAGVTQTPRYLIKTRGQQVTLSCSPISGHRSVSWYQQTPGQGLQFLFEYFSETQRNKGNFPGRFSGRQFSNSRSEMNVSTLELGDSALYLCASSLGANEAFFGQGTRLTVV.